These 9 T cell receptor beta chains were all obtained from the same sample, sequenced in a study of EBV T-cell therapy then PD-1 blockade in nasopharyngeal carcinoma. TCRdb's copy holds only in-frame clones and misses some; the assay was immunoSEQ multiplex PCR. Seen here are around 23,000 clones, nearly 85% observed once, and the top ten hold more than 25%. Antigens of these TCRs are unknown. As to treatment: AdE1-LMPpoly-expanded autologous EBV-specific T-cell therapy followed by anti-PD-1 nivolumab. Sequencing was performed on CD8+ T cells from blood, taken around day 60 from a patient whose treatment included autologous EBV-specific T cells and nivolumab. Source of these receptors: a man aged 35 to 55 with nasopharyngeal carcinoma.

The rearrangement uses TRBV7-2 and TRBJ2-7; perhaps TRBD1 as D (6 bases). The V end was cut by 0 bases, the J end by 3 bases, with 9 bases between. CDR1 and CDR2 from the germline V gene are SGHTA and FQGNSA. This CDR3 comprises 14 residues. The CDR3 bases are TGTGCCAGCAGCTTAGCGGCAGGGGACTACGAGCAGTACTTC. Its protein is CASSLAAGDYEQYF. The full variable domain, its missing parts supplied by reference TRBV7-2 and TRBJ2-7, is GAGVSQSPSNKVTEKGKDVELRCDPISGHTALYWYRQSLGQGLEFLIYFQGNSAPDKSGLPSDRFSAERTGGSVSTLTIQRTQQEDSAVYLCASSLAAGDYEQYFGPGTRLTVT.

This clone was seen more than once but under ten times. This chain links TRBV7-9 with TRBJ2-7; 8 nucleotides agree with TRBD2. This CDR3 spans 14 amino acids. V shed 4 bases, J shed 3 bases, and the junction held 5 bases outside the gene matches. Germline V CDR1 and CDR2: SEHNR, FQNEAQ (reference sequence). The CDR3 reads CASSSGTRGYEQYF. For the CDR3, the DNA is TGTGCCAGCAGCTCCGGGACTAGGGGCTACGAGCAGTACTTC.

In nucleotides, the CDR3 is TGTGCCAGCAGTCCCTTCGGGCCCAATGAGCAGTTCTTC. Its translation: CASSPFGPNEQFF. This sequence joins TRBV12-3 or TRBV12-4 and TRBJ2-1, with unresolved D. V was shortened by 5 bases and J by 6 bases, with 11 bases between the two germline ends. This CDR3 comprises 13 residues.

The CDR3: CASSYSPQRGTTYEQYF. The CDR3 DNA is TGTGCCAGCAGTTACAGCCCTCAGAGGGGCACAACCTACGAGCAGTACTTC. V usage is TRBV6-2 or TRBV6-3 and J usage is TRBJ2-7, with D tentatively TRBD1 or TRBD2 (5 bases each). The ends were cut back, 2 bases at V and 2 bases at J, with 19 bases in the middle. CDR1 MNHEY and CDR2 SVGEGT come from the germline V gene. The CDR3 extends over 17 amino acids.

CDR3 in DNA: TGTGCCAGCAGTGAAGTGGCAGGTACCTACGAGCAGTACTTC. Its protein product is CASSEVAGTYEQYF. The chain recombines TRBV2 with TRBJ2-7; D not resolved. Germline CDR1 is SNHLY and CDR2 is FYNNEI. Trimming stripped 1 base from V and 2 bases from J, with 9 bases between. The CDR3 covers 14 residues.

This sequence joins TRBV5-8 and TRBJ2-7; TRBD1 matches at 7 bases. The trim removed 4 bases at V and 6 bases at J, leaving 13 bases unmatched. The CDR3 is 15 amino acids. Germline V CDR1 and CDR2: SGHTS, YDEGEE. Here the CDR3 DNA reads TGTGCCAGCAGCCCTGCGAGGACAGGAGTGGGCGAGCAGTACTTC. Translating it yields CASSPARTGVGEQYF. Variable domain in full (rest from reference TRBV5-8 and TRBJ2-7): EAGVTQSPTHLIKTRGQQATLRCSPISGHTSVYWYQQALGLGLQFLLWYDEGEERNRGNFPPRFSGRQFPNYSSELNVNALELEDSALYLCASSPARTGVGEQYFGPGTRLTVT.

This clone has only one observation. The chain recombines TRBV4-1 with TRBJ2-5, with no clear D. Trimming left V 4 bases short and J 4 bases short, with 13 bases between. There are 14 residues in the CDR3. The germline V gene has CDR1 MGHRA and CDR2 YSYEKL. CDR3 sequence (DNA): TGCGCCAGCAGCCCTCTAGTTGGCGGAGAGACCCAGTACTTC. It yields the protein CASSPLVGGETQYF.

J is TRBJ1-1 and V is TRBV27; D possibly corresponds to TRBD1 (6 bases). In germline, CDR1 is MNHEY, CDR2 SMNVEV (reference sequence). V dropped 3 bases and J dropped 1 base, with 6 bases sitting between them. The CDR3 covers 13 residues. This CDR3 reads CASSLGQNTEAFF. The CDR3 DNA sequence: TGTGCCAGCAGTTTGGGACAGAACACTGAAGCTTTCTTT.

The chain combines TRBV5-1 with TRBJ2-2; maybe TRBD1 (5 bases). The CDR3 loop spans 18 amino acids. V was pared by 0 bases and J by 2 bases, with 17 bases between. Germline CDR1 is SGHRS and CDR2 is YFSETQ. CDR3 sequence: CASSLAPSGLLNTGELFF. CDR3 bases: TGCGCCAGCAGCTTGGCCCCCTCAGGGCTCCTCAACACCGGGGAGCTGTTTTTT.